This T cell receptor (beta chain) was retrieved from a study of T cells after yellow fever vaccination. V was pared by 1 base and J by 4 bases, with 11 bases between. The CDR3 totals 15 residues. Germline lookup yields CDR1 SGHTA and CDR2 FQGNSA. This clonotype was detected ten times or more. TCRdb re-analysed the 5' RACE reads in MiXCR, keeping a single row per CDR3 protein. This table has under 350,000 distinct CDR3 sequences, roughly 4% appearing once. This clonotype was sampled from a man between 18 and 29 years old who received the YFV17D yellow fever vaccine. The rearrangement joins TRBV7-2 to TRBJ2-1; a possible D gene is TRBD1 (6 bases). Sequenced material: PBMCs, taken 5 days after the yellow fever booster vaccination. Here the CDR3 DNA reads TGTGCCAGCAGCTTAGGCAGGGGCCCTTACAATGAGCAGTTCTTC. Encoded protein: CASSLGRGPYNEQFF.